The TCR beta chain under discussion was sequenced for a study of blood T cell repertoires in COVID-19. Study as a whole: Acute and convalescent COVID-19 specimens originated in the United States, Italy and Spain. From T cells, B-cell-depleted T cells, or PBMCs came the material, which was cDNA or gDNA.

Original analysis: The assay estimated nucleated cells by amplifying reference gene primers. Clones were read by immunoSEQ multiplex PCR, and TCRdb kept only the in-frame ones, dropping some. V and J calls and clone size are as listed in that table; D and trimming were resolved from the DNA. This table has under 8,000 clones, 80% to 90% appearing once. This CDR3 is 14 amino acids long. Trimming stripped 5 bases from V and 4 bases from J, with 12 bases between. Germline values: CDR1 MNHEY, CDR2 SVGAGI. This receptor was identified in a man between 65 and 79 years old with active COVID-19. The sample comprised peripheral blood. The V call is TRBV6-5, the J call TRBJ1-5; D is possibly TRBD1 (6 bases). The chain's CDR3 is CASSPTGENQPQHF. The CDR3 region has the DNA TGTGCCAGCAGTCCGACAGGTGAGAATCAGCCCCAGCATTTT.